The next 21 T cell receptor beta chains were all read from a single sample in a study of blood T cell repertoires in COVID-19. This table comes from immunoSEQ multiplex PCR, and its TCRdb copy is limited to in-frame clones, with some not included. The sample has about 140,000 clones; 81% are singletons. Input material: peripheral blood. Receptor source: a human donor in a cohort sampled during active COVID-19.

This clone appeared once. The V gene is TRBV15, the J gene TRBJ1-2, with 8 bases fitting TRBD1. CDR3 length: 16 residues. J gave up 6 bases and V 2 bases, and 11 bases lay outside the gene matches. From germline, CDR1 is LNHNV and CDR2 YYDKDF (reference sequence). The CDR3 coding sequence is TGTGCCACCAGCAGAACCGCCGGACAGGGTAGTAATGGCTACACCTTC. Protein product: CATSRTAGQGSNGYTF.

This chain links TRBV5-3 with TRBJ2-7; 8 bases are a match to TRBD1. TRBV5-3 counts as an open reading frame of uncertain function. Trimming removed 5 bases from V and 1 base from J; junction bases left unmatched: 11. The CDR3 runs to 16 residues. CDR3 coding DNA: TGTGCCAGAAGTCCGAGGGCCGGGACAGGTTCCTACGAGCAGTACTTC. Residues: CARSPRAGTGSYEQYF.

The chain uses TRBV11-2 and TRBJ2-7; D unclear. This CDR3 is 14 amino acids long. Germline lookup yields CDR1 SGHAT and CDR2 FQNNGV. Between the trimmed V and J ends, which lost 1 base and 4 bases, there was a span of 11 bases. The CDR3 loop is CASSLGSLVYEQYF. The CDR3, as DNA: TGTGCCAGCAGCTTAGGGAGTCTGGTTTACGAGCAGTACTTC.

This rearrangement joins TRBV7-9 to TRBJ2-3, with a tentative D call TRBD2 (5 bases). V lost 5 bases, J lost 4 bases, and 13 bases lay in between. Germline-derived CDR1 and CDR2 are SEHNR and FQNEAQ (reference sequence). The CDR3 covers 14 residues. CDR3 in amino acids: CASSLLGGADTQYF. CDR3 in DNA: TGTGCCAGCAGCCTACTAGGAGGAGCAGATACGCAGTATTTT.

This CDR3 reads CASSTGTGVETQYF. The CDR3 coding sequence is TGTGCCAGCAGTACCGGGACAGGGGTAGAGACCCAGTACTTC. This chain uses TRBV6-2 or TRBV6-3 with TRBJ2-5; 10 bases match TRBD1. CDR1 is MNHEY and CDR2 is SVGEGT in the germline V gene. J gave up 4 bases and V 5 bases, and 4 bases lay outside the gene matches. This CDR3 has 14 residues.

This clone appeared a single time. The V gene is TRBV4-3, the J gene TRBJ1-2, with 7 bases fitting TRBD1. Germline CDR1 reads LGHNA; CDR2 reads YSLEER. The CDR3 sequence is 16 residues long. The V gene end was trimmed by 1 base and the J gene end by 7 bases; junction bases not matched to a gene: 12. This chain's CDR3 is CASSQGQDRAYSGYTF. The CDR3 DNA reads TGCGCCAGCAGCCAAGGGCAAGACAGGGCCTATAGTGGCTACACCTTC.

This sequence joins TRBV7-8 and TRBJ2-1; 7 nucleotides agree with TRBD2. After removal of 8 bases from V and 5 bases from J, the junction contained 12 bases not matched to a gene. Germline-derived CDR1 and CDR2 are SGHVS and FQNEAQ. The CDR3 length is 15 residues. DNA of the CDR3: TGTGCCAGCTCCCAGGGCGGGAGCGGGAACAATGAGCAGTTCTTC. Encoded protein: CASSQGGSGNNEQFF.

The V gene is TRBV5-4, the J gene TRBJ2-7, with no clear D. The V end lost 0 bases, the J end lost 2 bases, and 9 bases lay between the germline ends. Germline CDR1 reads SGHNT; CDR2 reads YYREEE (reference sequence). The CDR3 covers 14 residues. CDR3: CASSLGRPAYEQYF. The DNA of the CDR3 is TGTGCCAGCAGCTTGGGCAGGCCAGCCTACGAGCAGTACTTC.

This clone was observed a handful of times. The V call is TRBV2, the J call TRBJ1-4; no reliable D call. CDR3 length equals 14 residues. Trimming left V 8 bases short and J 6 bases short, with 16 bases between. Germline V lookup: CDR1 SNHLY, CDR2 FYNNEI. The chain's CDR3 is CASATGVGYEKLFF. CDR3 bases: TGTGCCAGCGCCACCGGGGTGGGTTATGAAAAACTGTTTTTT.

The chain employs TRBV29-1 and TRBJ2-1; 14 bases match TRBD2. V was pared by 7 bases and J by 10 bases, with 3 bases of the junction left unmatched. From germline, CDR1 is SQVTM and CDR2 ANQGSEA. The CDR3 has 12 amino acids. In nucleotides, the CDR3 is TGCAGCGGACTAGCGGGAGGGGAAGAGCAGTTCTTC. Translated: CSGLAGGEEQFF.

This chain joins TRBV7-3 and TRBJ2-7; unclear D gene. The germline V gene has CDR1 SGHTA and CDR2 FQGTGA. V lost 0 bases to trimming and J lost 6 bases, with 6 bases between them. The CDR3 extends over 12 amino acids. This CDR3 reads CASSLTGGEQYF. The CDR3 DNA reads as TGTGCCAGCAGCTTAACAGGCGGCGAGCAGTACTTC.

The rearrangement joins TRBV9 to TRBJ1-3; 10 bases agree with TRBD1. The CDR3 runs to 22 residues. Germline loops: CDR1 SGDLS, CDR2 YYNGEE. J gave up 0 bases and V 1 base, and 19 bases lay outside the gene matches. The CDR3, as DNA: TGTGCCAGCAGCGTAACTCCTCGACCCGGGACAGGGGTTTCCAGCTCTGGAAACACCATATATTTT. Translation: CASSVTPRPGTGVSSSGNTIYF. The entire variable domain, with the rest obtained from reference TRBV9 and TRBJ1-3, is as follows: DSGVTQTPKHLITATGQRVTLRCSPRSGDLSVYWYQQSLDQGLQFLIQYYNGEERAKGNILERFSAQQFPDLHSELNLSSLELGDSALYFCASSVTPRPGTGVSSSGNTIYFGEGSWLTVV.

The table lists this clone with a count of one. The chain employs TRBV19 and TRBJ2-7; D may be TRBD1 (6 bases). V shed 4 bases and J shed 1 base, with 17 bases lying between them. The CDR3 consists of 16 residues. CDR1 and CDR2 from the germline V gene are LNHDA and SQIVND (reference sequence). CDR3 in amino acids: CASSKSGATGSYEQYF. The CDR3 DNA reads TGTGCCAGTAGTAAATCCGGAGCGACAGGATCCTACGAGCAGTACTTC. Filled out from reference TRBV19 and TRBJ2-7, the complete variable domain reads DGGITQSPKYLFRKEGQNVTLSCEQNLNHDAMYWYRQDPGQGLRLIYYSQIVNDFQKGDIAEGYSVSREKKESFPLTVTSAQKNPTAFYLCASSKSGATGSYEQYFGPGTRLTVT.

This chain connects TRBV15 to TRBJ1-4; TRBD1 matches at 10 bases. CDR1 is LNHNV and CDR2 is YYDKDF in the germline V gene (reference sequence). The CDR3 consists of 16 residues. The junction had 11 bases not matched to a gene; V was cut back by 3 bases and J by 10 bases. The CDR3: CATSSPTGTGVVKLFF. CDR3 DNA sequence: TGTGCCACCAGCAGCCCAACCGGGACAGGGGTGGTAAAACTGTTTTTT.

The chain employs TRBV9 and TRBJ2-7; 12 nucleotides match TRBD2. Germline-derived CDR1 and CDR2 are SGDLS and YYNGEE. V lost 3 bases, J lost 1 base, and 5 bases stayed unmatched. This CDR3 region has 16 residues. CDR3 sequence (DNA): TGTGCCAGCAGCGAAACCGGGACTAGCGGGTCCTACGAGCAGTACTTC. It codes for CASSETGTSGSYEQYF.

This clone was observed a few times. The chain employs TRBV19 and TRBJ1-2, with 12 bases that match TRBD1. V trimming: 3 bases; J trimming: 9 bases; junction bases outside the gene matches: 8. The length of the CDR3 is 15 residues. The germline V gene has CDR1 LNHDA and CDR2 SQIVND (reference sequence). CDR3 loop: CASSMVLGQGASYTF. The CDR3 DNA reads TGTGCCAGTAGTATGGTCCTGGGACAGGGGGCTAGCTACACCTTC.

The chain combines TRBV2 with TRBJ2-2, with D possibly matching TRBD2 (5 bases). V shed 6 bases and J shed 8 bases, with 16 bases lying between them. Germline assignment: CDR1 SNHLY and CDR2 FYNNEI. The CDR3 is made up of 14 amino acids. CDR3 loop: CASRPTSVAGELFF. As DNA, the CDR3 is TGTGCCAGCAGACCCACGTCGGTAGCGGGGGAGCTGTTTTTT. Using reference TRBV2 and TRBJ2-2 for the parts outside the CDR3, the full variable domain is EPEVTQTPSHQVTQMGQEVILRCVPISNHLYFYWYRQILGQKVEFLVSFYNNEISEKSEIFDDQFSVERPDGSNFTLKIRSTKLEDSAMYFCASRPTSVAGELFFGEGSRLTVL.

The chain combines TRBV20-1 with TRBJ2-3; no clear D. The CDR3 is 10 amino acids. Germline V gives CDR1 DFQATT, CDR2 SNEGSKA (reference sequence). V lost 5 bases, J lost 4 bases, and 4 bases lay in between. The chain's CDR3 is CSALADTQYF. As DNA, the CDR3 is TGCAGTGCTTTAGCAGATACGCAGTATTTT.

The rearrangement uses TRBV7-3 and TRBJ2-3; 11 bases agree with TRBD2. Germline CDR1 and CDR2: SGHTA and FQGTGA. The J segment lost 3 bases and the V segment lost 5 bases, leaving 7 bases of the junction unmatched. The CDR3 covers 16 residues. The CDR3 protein is CASSPQGLAETDTQYF. The CDR3 coding sequence is TGTGCCAGCAGCCCGCAGGGACTAGCGGAAACAGATACGCAGTATTTT. Filled out from reference TRBV7-3 and TRBJ2-3, the complete variable domain reads GAGVSQTPSNKVTEKGKYVELRCDPISGHTALYWYRQSLGQGPEFLIYFQGTGAADDSGLPNDRFFAVRPEGSVSTLKIQRTERGDSAVYLCASSPQGLAETDTQYFGPGTRLTVL.

This clone was seen a single time. The chain uses TRBV29-1 and TRBJ2-3, with 7 bases that match TRBD2. Germline V lookup: CDR1 SQVTM, CDR2 ANQGSEA. This CDR3 contains 13 residues. The ends lost 7 bases at V and 2 bases at J; junction bases unmatched: 6. Here the CDR3 reads CSARTRDTDTQYF. DNA for the CDR3: TGCAGCGCCCGGACTAGAGACACAGATACGCAGTATTTT.

The chain combines TRBV5-4 with TRBJ2-5; 7 bases are a match to TRBD1. The J segment lost 5 bases and the V segment lost 2 bases, leaving 3 bases of the junction unmatched. The CDR3 length is 13 residues. CDR1 is SGHNT and CDR2 is YYREEE in the germline V gene (reference sequence). CDR3 region: CASSLSGGETQYF. The CDR3 nucleotides are TGTGCCAGCAGCTTATCAGGGGGTGAGACCCAGTACTTC.